This entry is about one TCR beta chain. The antigen remains undetermined. Some clones are missing from TCRdb's copy, which holds only in-frame ones; the method was immunoSEQ multiplex PCR. The sample has about 27,000 clones, approximately 85% seen once; the top ten hold around 2.3%. The CDR3 covers 15 residues. Germline V lookup: CDR1 SGHDT, CDR2 YYEEEE. V was shortened by 4 bases and J by 6 bases, with 16 bases between the two germline ends. The data originate from a study of PD-1 blockade in classical Hodgkin lymphoma. Notes on the study in general: Diversity in CD4+ TCRs, unlike that measured in CD8+ TCRs, had risen significantly by C4D1. Repertoire differences have undefined causes, possibly disease activity or prior therapy. The study reported lower baseline TCR diversity in newly diagnosed patients than in healthy donors. Complete responders had baseline diversity similar to newly diagnosed patients.

Time point meaning: cycle 4 day 1 (C4D1), after six to seven weeks of nivolumab. There was relapse after autologous stem cell transplantation in every patient, and there was variation in brentuximab vedotin exposure. By magnetic negative selection, CD4+ T cells were purified from thawed PBMCs. The sample here was CD4+ T cells from blood, taken before the fourth cycle of nivolumab. The clonotype originates from a human donor with classical Hodgkin lymphoma. This sequence joins TRBV5-6 and TRBJ1-4; D gene uncertain. CDR3 amino acids: CASSPLGGLDEKLFF. The CDR3 DNA reads TGTGCCAGCAGCCCCCTGGGAGGTTTAGATGAAAAACTGTTTTTT.